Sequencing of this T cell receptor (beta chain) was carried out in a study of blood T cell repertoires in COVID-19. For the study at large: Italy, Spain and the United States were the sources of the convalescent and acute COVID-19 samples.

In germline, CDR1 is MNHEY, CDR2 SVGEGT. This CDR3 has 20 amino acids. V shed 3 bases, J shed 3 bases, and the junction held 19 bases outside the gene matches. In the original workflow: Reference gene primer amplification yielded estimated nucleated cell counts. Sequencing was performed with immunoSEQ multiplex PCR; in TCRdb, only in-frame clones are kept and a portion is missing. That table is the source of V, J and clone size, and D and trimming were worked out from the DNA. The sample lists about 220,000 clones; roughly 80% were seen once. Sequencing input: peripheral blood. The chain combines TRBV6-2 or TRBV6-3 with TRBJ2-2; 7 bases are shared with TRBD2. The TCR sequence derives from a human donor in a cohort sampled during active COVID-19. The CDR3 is CASSYNRLYEGGPYTGELFF. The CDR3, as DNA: TGTGCCAGCAGTTATAATCGATTGTACGAGGGAGGGCCTTACACCGGGGAGCTGTTTTTT.